The source of this TCR beta chain is a study of vaccination and CD4 T cells after COVID-19. Sequenced with the Oncomine TCR Beta short-read assay was DNA taken from cultured CD4+ T cells. One entry per CDR3 protein results from TCRdb running MiXCR on the PCR reads. Of 20,000 to 25,000 distinct CDR3 sequences in the sample, roughly 44% were seen once. On this clonotype itself: Antigen unknown.

Described treatment: roughly 10-day PBMC culture with coronavirus spike peptide pools or control peptides (ViraFEST assay). V was pared by 7 bases and J by 0 bases, with 14 bases between. Germline CDR1 is SGHVS and CDR2 is FQNEAQ. The CDR3 spans 15 residues. Sequenced material: CD4+ T cells from blood, cultured in vitro, taken before SARS-CoV-2 vaccination. This TCR derives from a human donor who received a COVID-19 vaccine. J is TRBJ2-3 and V is TRBV7-8, with a weak D call TRBD2 (6 bases). CDR3 residues: CASTQGDSSTDTQYF. In DNA form, the CDR3 reads TGTGCCAGCACTCAAGGGGACTCGAGCACAGATACGCAGTATTTT.